These 20 T cell receptor beta chains were sequenced from one sample in a study of cytomegalovirus exposure and HLA in healthy donors. PCR was performed using 60 Vbeta and 13 Jbeta primers. Only in-frame clones appear in the TCRdb table, and some are missing; sequencing was by immunoSEQ multiplex PCR. The sample lists about 170,000 clones, roughly 84% seen once, with 2% to 3% in the top ten. Sequenced input: PBMCs. These TCRs come from a man younger than 45 in good health and CMV-seropositive.

This clone was detected only once. The V call is TRBV2, the J call TRBJ2-2; D gene ambiguous. Between the trimmed V and J ends, which lost 9 bases and 1 base, there was a span of 9 bases. The CDR3 sequence is 13 residues long. CDR1 is SNHLY, CDR2 FYNNEI, per germline. The CDR3, as DNA: TGTGCCAGTTGGCAGGAGAACACCGGGGAGCTGTTTTTT. It codes for CASWQENTGELFF.

Details on this clone: Germline and junction disagree at one end, which may indicate a read error. Within the sample, other DNA sequences also encode this same CDR3. The chain employs TRBV27 and TRBJ2-7, with D uncertain. This CDR3 is built from 14 residues. Germline assignment: CDR1 MNHEY and CDR2 SMNVEV (reference sequence). CDR3 loop: CASMATYSSYEQYF. The CDR3 DNA follows: TGTGCCAGCATGGCGACGTACAGCTCCTACGAGCAGTATTTC.

This clone was picked up one time. The chain is built from TRBV19 and TRBJ1-1, with D possibly being TRBD1 (6 bases). Germline V lookup: CDR1 LNHDA, CDR2 SQIVND (reference sequence). The CDR3 loop spans 14 amino acids. V was pared by 2 bases and J by 4 bases, with 11 bases between. This chain's CDR3 is CASSIFTGTTEAFF. The CDR3 DNA sequence: TGTGCCAGTAGTATATTTACAGGGACCACTGAAGCTTTCTTT.

Only a few counts were recorded for this clone. This chain joins TRBV4-3 and TRBJ1-1; D uncertain. CDR1 and CDR2 from the germline V gene are LGHNA and YSLEER. CDR3 length equals 13 residues. The V end was cut by 0 bases, the J end by 9 bases, with 11 bases between. In DNA, the CDR3 is TGCGCCAGCAGCCAAGAGCTAGTACGAAAAGCTTTCTTT. Protein: CASSQELVRKAFF.

The rearrangement uses TRBV15 and TRBJ2-1, with 9 bases fitting TRBD1. This CDR3 region has 15 residues. V lost 5 bases, J lost 6 bases, and 8 bases stayed unmatched. Germline CDR1 and CDR2: LNHNV and YYDKDF (reference sequence). CDR3 DNA: TGTGCCACCAGCGAACAGGGGGCCAAGGGCAATGAGCAGTTCTTC. Protein sequence: CATSEQGAKGNEQFF.

This chain links TRBV7-9 with TRBJ1-4, with 10 bases fitting TRBD1. Trimming took 5 bases from V and 8 from J; bases not matched to a gene: 17. The germline CDR1 and CDR2 sequences are SEHNR and FQNEAQ (reference sequence). CDR3 size: 18 residues. The CDR3 protein is CASSTRPDRGRVKEKLFF. The CDR3 bases are TGTGCCAGCAGCACGAGGCCGGACAGGGGGAGGGTAAAAGAAAAACTGTTTTTT. The full variable domain, completed using reference TRBV7-9 and TRBJ1-4, is DTGVSQNPRHKITKRGQNVTFRCDPISEHNRLYWYRQTLGQGPEFLTYFQNEAQLEKSRLLSDRFSAERPKGSFSTLEIQRTEQGDSAMYLCASSTRPDRGRVKEKLFFGSGTQLSVL.

This clone was detected only a few times. The chain uses TRBV5-6 and TRBJ2-6; D remains unclear. This CDR3 has 15 residues. The V gene lost 2 bases and the J gene lost 0 bases, with 6 bases spanning the gap. Germline V lookup: CDR1 SGHDT, CDR2 YYEEEE. The CDR3 DNA is TGTGCCAGCAGCTTCCGGAGCTCTGGGGCCAACGTCCTGACTTTC. Its protein product is CASSFRSSGANVLTF.

The rearrangement uses TRBV5-6 and TRBJ1-2, with a tentative D call TRBD1 (5 bases). V was shortened by 3 bases and J by 2 bases, with 5 bases between the two germline ends. The CDR3 covers 12 residues. Germline V gene lookup returns CDR1 SGHDT and CDR2 YYEEEE. The CDR3 bases are TGTGCCAGCAGCTCAGGGAACTATGGCTACACCTTC. As protein: CASSSGNYGYTF.

This chain joins TRBV7-9 and TRBJ1-1, with 10 positions matching TRBD1. V gave up 5 bases and J gave up 1 base; unmatched junction bases: 7. The length of the CDR3 is 16 residues. Per the germline V gene, CDR1 is SEHNR and CDR2 is FQNEAQ (reference sequence). The CDR3 bases are TGTGCCAGCAGCCCCAGACAGGGGGCGGGGAACACTGAAGCTTTCTTT. Its protein product is CASSPRQGAGNTEAFF. The complete variable domain, with remaining parts taken from reference TRBV7-9 and TRBJ1-1, reads DTGVSQNPRHKITKRGQNVTFRCDPISEHNRLYWYRQTLGQGPEFLTYFQNEAQLEKSRLLSDRFSAERPKGSFSTLEIQRTEQGDSAMYLCASSPRQGAGNTEAFFGQGTRLTVV.

The chain recombines TRBV21-1 with TRBJ2-1; TRBD2, the D gene given by the table, was not confirmed from the DNA. TRBV21-1 is shown as a pseudogene. The CDR3 contains 16 residues. CDR3 DNA sequence: TGTGCCAGCAGCTCCCCCCAAGCGGGCTACTACAATGAGCAGTTCTTC. Encoded protein: CASSSPQAGYYNEQFF.

This clone was picked up a small number of times. This sequence joins TRBV5-3 and TRBJ2-1, with D maybe TRBD1 (5 bases). TRBV5-3 carries the ORF label, with uncertain function. Trimming left V 3 bases short and J 9 bases short, with 13 bases between. This CDR3 spans 13 amino acids. CDR3 in amino acids: CARSCKTQGEQFF. The CDR3 DNA is TGTGCCAGAAGCTGCAAAACCCAGGGTGAGCAGTTCTTC.

The CDR3 loop reads CAAFSGEETDTQYF. Here the CDR3 DNA reads TGTGCCGCGTTTTCGGGGGAGGAAACAGATACGCAGTATTTT. The gene calls are TRBV2 and TRBJ2-3, with TRBD2 as a possible D gene (6 bases). Germline V gene lookup returns CDR1 SNHLY and CDR2 FYNNEI. Trimming pared 11 bases from V and 3 bases from J, leaving 18 bases between. This CDR3 spans 14 amino acids.

This chain links TRBV18 with TRBJ1-2, with 10 bases fitting TRBD1. The CDR3 spans 16 residues. Germline V gene lookup returns CDR1 KGHSH and CDR2 LQKENI. V was pared by 2 bases and J by 5 bases, with 8 bases of the junction left unmatched. This chain's CDR3 is CASSPGGTGERYGYTF. The CDR3 coding sequence is TGTGCCAGCTCACCAGGAGGGACAGGGGAACGGTATGGCTACACCTTC.

The chain carries TRBV7-2 and TRBJ2-7; D may be TRBD1 (6 bases). The CDR3 runs to 15 residues. V was cut by 3 bases and J by 2 bases, with 14 bases left in between. Germline CDR1 reads SGHTA; CDR2 reads FQGNSA. CDR3 in DNA: TGTGCCAGCAGCTTCAGGGGTAGTAGCGCCTACGAGCAGTACGTC. Protein: CASSFRGSSAYEQYV.

This rearrangement joins TRBV25-1 to TRBJ1-2; TRBD1 matches 7 bases. This CDR3 spans 14 amino acids. The germline V gene has CDR1 MGHDK and CDR2 SYGVNS. V trimming: 5 bases; J trimming: 6 bases; junction bases outside the gene matches: 9. The CDR3 nucleotides read TGTGCCAGCAGTTCCCCCCGACAGGGAAATGGCTACACCTTC. Translation: CASSSPRQGNGYTF.

The V gene is TRBV10-1, the J gene TRBJ2-1; D is perhaps TRBD2 (6 bases). Trimming took 0 bases from V and 2 from J, leaving 11 bases between them. The germline V gene has CDR1 WNHNN and CDR2 SYGVQD (reference sequence). The CDR3 runs 16 residues. The CDR3 coding sequence is TGCGCCAGCAGTGAGTCGAAGACTAGTACCTACAATGAGCAGTTCTTC. Its protein product is CASSESKTSTYNEQFF.

In DNA form, the CDR3 reads TGCGCCAGCAGTCGGGGCACTAGCGAGTACAATGAGCAGTTCTTC. Protein sequence: CASSRGTSEYNEQFF. The chain has TRBV5-1 and TRBJ2-1; 7 bases agree with TRBD2. The germline V gene has CDR1 SGHRS and CDR2 YFSETQ. CDR3 length: 15 residues. V shed 5 bases, J shed 4 bases, and the junction held 9 bases outside the gene matches.

This clone was detected only once. The chain uses TRBV5-6 and TRBJ1-2; 7 bases match TRBD1. The CDR3 length is 14 residues. Per the germline V gene, CDR1 is SGHDT and CDR2 is YYEEEE. Germline trimming cut 5 bases from V and 4 bases from J; bases unmatched to any gene: 8. The CDR3 region has the DNA TGTGCCAGCAGGCCTCGACAGGGTGGCTATGGCTACACCTTC. Its protein is CASRPRQGGYGYTF.

This sequence joins TRBV5-4 and TRBJ2-5, with a possible D match to TRBD2 (6 bases). This CDR3 has 15 residues. Trimming stripped 3 bases from V and 2 bases from J, with 14 bases between. Germline V CDR1 and CDR2: SGHNT, YYREEE (reference sequence). CDR3 bases: TGTGCCAGCAGCTGGGGGGATAGGAGACAAGAGACCCAGTACTTC. It encodes CASSWGDRRQETQYF. The full variable domain, rest sourced from reference TRBV5-4 and TRBJ2-5, is ETGVTQSPTHLIKTRGQQVTLRCSSQSGHNTVSWYQQALGQGPQFIFQYYREEENGRGNFPPRFSGLQFPNYSSELNVNALELDDSALYLCASSWGDRRQETQYFGPGTRLLVL.

The CDR3 bases are TGCGCCAGCAGCCAAGAGGGGGGGGCGCCGGACAATGAGCAGTTCTTC. Translating gives CASSQEGGAPDNEQFF. This chain uses TRBV4-3 with TRBJ2-1; TRBD2 might be the D (7 bases). CDR3 size: 16 residues. The V gene's germline CDR1 is LGHNA and CDR2 YSLEER. V lost 0 bases and J lost 5, with 14 bases in between.